Below, 23 T cell receptor beta chains from the same sample are listed, as sequenced in a study of T cell changes during pregnancy in multiple sclerosis. Measured with immunoSEQ multiplex PCR; TCRdb has only the in-frame clones, and not every one. The sample contains 85,000 to 90,000 clones, approximately 90% of which appear only once. The sequencing used peripheral blood, collected in the first trimester of pregnancy. The receptors derive from a female donor in good health, enrolled as a control in a pregnancy study.

The chain is built from TRBV5-1 and TRBJ2-2; D may be TRBD1 (6 bases). The CDR3 has 15 amino acids. V was pared by 0 bases and J by 4 bases, with 10 bases between. Per germline, CDR1 SGHRS and CDR2 YFSETQ. This chain's CDR3 is CASSLAAGVTGELFF. For the CDR3, the DNA is TGCGCCAGCAGCTTGGCGGCAGGGGTCACCGGGGAGCTGTTTTTT.

The rearrangement uses TRBV7-2 and TRBJ2-7, with D tentatively TRBD2 (6 bases). Per germline, CDR1 SGHTA and CDR2 FQGNSA. V gave up 4 bases and J gave up 3 bases, with 16 bases separating them. The length of the CDR3 is 15 residues. CDR3 nucleotides: TGTGCCAGCAGCTCTCCCTGGTTGGGGGGCTACGAGCAGTACTTC. This codes for CASSSPWLGGYEQYF.

J is TRBJ1-5 and V is TRBV9, with 8 bases fitting TRBD1. Trimming took 3 bases from V and 7 from J; bases not matched to a gene: 6. Germline V gives CDR1 SGDLS, CDR2 YYNGEE. This CDR3 is 14 amino acids long. CDR3 amino acids: CASSAGQGFQPQHF. Written as DNA, the CDR3 is TGTGCCAGCAGCGCAGGACAGGGATTCCAGCCCCAGCATTTT. Combining the CDR3 with reference TRBV9 and TRBJ1-5 gives the whole variable domain DSGVTQTPKHLITATGQRVTLRCSPRSGDLSVYWYQQSLDQGLQFLIQYYNGEERAKGNILERFSAQQFPDLHSELNLSSLELGDSALYFCASSAGQGFQPQHFGDGTRLSIL.

This chain links TRBV5-1 with TRBJ2-7, with TRBD2 matching over 7 bases. Looked up from germline, CDR1 is SGHRS and CDR2 is YFSETQ. With 4 bases clipped from V and 2 bases from J, the junction kept 6 bases outside the gene matches. This CDR3 has 14 amino acids. CDR3 protein: CASSQQRGAYEQYF. The CDR3 DNA sequence: TGCGCCAGCAGCCAACAGCGGGGCGCCTACGAGCAGTACTTC.

The DNA for the CDR3 is TGTGCCGGAAGAGGCGCAGTCGATAATTCACCCCTCCACTTT. Amino acids: CAGRGAVDNSPLHF. The chain is built from TRBV6-6 and TRBJ1-6, with unresolved D. CDR3 length equals 14 residues. Germline V gene sequence: CDR1 MNHNY, CDR2 SVGAGI (reference sequence). Trimming cost V 11 bases and J 5 bases, with 16 bases left between them.

V is TRBV10-3 and J is TRBJ1-1; no reliable D call. V dropped 3 bases and J dropped 10 bases, with 15 bases sitting between them. This CDR3 contains 13 residues. Germline values: CDR1 ENHRY, CDR2 SYGVKD. The CDR3 region is CAISEYLRVGAFF. Written as DNA, the CDR3 is TGTGCCATCAGTGAATATCTGAGGGTTGGAGCTTTCTTT.

This clone showed up just once. The chain combines TRBV6-1 with TRBJ1-1, with D uncertain. Germline CDR1 and CDR2: MNHNS and SASEGT. The germline V and J ends were trimmed by 7 bases and 2 bases, with 5 bases remaining between them. CDR3 length equals 11 residues. Here the CDR3 DNA reads TGTGCCAGCATGGCAAACACTGAAGCTTTCTTT. Translating gives CASMANTEAFF.

In DNA, the CDR3 is TGTGCCAGCAGCCGATTTACTACGTTGTTAGATACGCAGTATTTT. This gives the protein CASSRFTTLLDTQYF. The chain combines TRBV7-2 with TRBJ2-3, with no clear D. V was clipped by 5 bases and J by 5 bases, with 17 bases between them. The germline gives CDR1 SGHTA, CDR2 FQGNSA. CDR3 length: 15 amino acids.

The chain couples TRBV27 to TRBJ2-7; possibly TRBD2 for D (5 bases). This CDR3 is built from 13 residues. Trimming left V 11 bases short and J 3 bases short, with 17 bases between. Germline V gene data show CDR1 as MNHEY and CDR2 as SMNVEV (reference sequence). This chain's CDR3 is CAAQTLGSYEQYF. CDR3 sequence (DNA): TGTGCCGCACAAACCCTGGGGAGCTACGAGCAGTACTTC.

The chain couples TRBV7-2 to TRBJ2-3; TRBD2 might be the D (7 bases). The germline CDR1 and CDR2 sequences are SGHTA and FQGNSA. Deletions cut 1 base from V and 3 bases from J, with 11 bases between. This CDR3 region has 15 residues. This CDR3 reads CASSLVRGATDTQYF. CDR3 nucleotides: TGTGCCAGCAGCTTAGTTCGGGGGGCAACAGATACGCAGTATTTT. Full variable domain (outside the CDR3, taken from reference TRBV7-2 and TRBJ2-3): GAGVSQSPSNKVTEKGKDVELRCDPISGHTALYWYRQSLGQGLEFLIYFQGNSAPDKSGLPSDRFSAERTGGSVSTLTIQRTQQEDSAVYLCASSLVRGATDTQYFGPGTRLTVL.

The rearrangement links TRBV14 to TRBJ2-3, with 11 nucleotides matching TRBD2. From germline, CDR1 is SGHDN and CDR2 FVKESK. V lost 4 bases and J lost 3; bases outside the gene matches: 12. The CDR3 is 18 amino acids. CDR3 in DNA: TGTGCCAGCAGCCGCTCCACCCGGACTAGCGGGCGGACAGATACGCAGTATTTT. This gives the protein CASSRSTRTSGRTDTQYF.

The chain is built from TRBV7-2 and TRBJ1-2; D is ambiguous. Germline values: CDR1 SGHTA, CDR2 FQGNSA. This CDR3 has 16 residues. V lost 0 bases, J lost 4 bases, and 15 bases lay in between. The CDR3 region is CASSLAVGGFGYGYTF. CDR3 sequence (DNA): TGTGCCAGCAGCTTAGCGGTCGGAGGGTTTGGCTATGGCTACACCTTC.

This clone was counted a single time. This rearrangement joins TRBV19 to TRBJ2-7; 9 positions match TRBD2. V lost 6 bases to trimming and J lost 2 bases; unmatched junction nucleotides: 8. CDR1 and CDR2 from the germline V gene are LNHDA and SQIVND (reference sequence). This CDR3 contains 15 residues. CDR3 sequence (DNA): TGTGCCAGTAGAGACACCGGGACTAGCCCCTACGAGCAGTACTTC. Its protein is CASRDTGTSPYEQYF. Combining the CDR3 with reference TRBV19 and TRBJ2-7 gives the whole variable domain DGGITQSPKYLFRKEGQNVTLSCEQNLNHDAMYWYRQDPGQGLRLIYYSQIVNDFQKGDIAEGYSVSREKKESFPLTVTSAQKNPTAFYLCASRDTGTSPYEQYFGPGTRLTVT.

The chain links TRBV7-9 to TRBJ1-5; D unresolved. Trimming pared 1 base from V and 9 bases from J, leaving 7 bases between. There are 12 residues in the CDR3. The V gene's germline CDR1 is SEHNR and CDR2 FQNEAQ (reference sequence). In DNA form, the CDR3 reads TGTGCCAGCAGCTTAGTTGAGGGGCCCCAGCATTTT. Its protein product is CASSLVEGPQHF. The full variable domain, rest sourced from reference TRBV7-9 and TRBJ1-5, is DTGVSQNPRHKITKRGQNVTFRCDPISEHNRLYWYRQTLGQGPEFLTYFQNEAQLEKSRLLSDRFSAERPKGSFSTLEIQRTEQGDSAMYLCASSLVEGPQHFGDGTRLSIL.

The chain's CDR3 is CASSDTGQVYTEAFF. In nucleotides, the CDR3 is TGTGCCAGCAGTGACACGGGACAGGTGTACACTGAAGCTTTCTTT. V and J are TRBV6-1 and TRBJ1-1; 8 bases line up with TRBD1. The V gene's germline CDR1 is MNHNS and CDR2 SASEGT. CDR3 length: 15 residues. The V segment lost 3 bases and the J segment 3 bases; nucleotides outside the gene matches: 6.

This chain connects TRBV27 to TRBJ1-1, with TRBD1 identical over 7 bases. V shed 6 bases and J 4 bases; nucleotides not matched to a gene: 2. The CDR3 covers 12 residues. Germline values: CDR1 MNHEY, CDR2 SMNVEV (reference sequence). The CDR3 spells CASRDRVTEAFF. CDR3 sequence (DNA): TGTGCCAGCAGAGACAGGGTCACTGAAGCTTTCTTT.

This clone was detected a few times. The rearrangement links TRBV10-1 to TRBJ1-2, with 10 nucleotides matching TRBD1. CDR3 length: 15 amino acids. Trimming removed 6 bases from V and 2 bases from J; junction bases left unmatched: 6. Germline CDR1 is WNHNN and CDR2 is SYGVQD (reference sequence). DNA for the CDR3: TGCGCCAGCAGGACAGGGGGCCGGGAAAACTATGGCTACACCTTC. Its translation is CASRTGGRENYGYTF.

The chain couples TRBV4-3 to TRBJ1-2, with TRBD1 matching over 9 bases. Germline assignment: CDR1 LGHNA and CDR2 YSLEER. V was clipped by 4 bases and J by 2 bases; unmatched bases: 8. This CDR3 region has 16 residues. Here the CDR3 reads CASSPEEGQGNYGYTF. The CDR3 DNA follows: TGCGCCAGCAGCCCCGAGGAGGGACAGGGAAACTATGGCTACACCTTC.

V usage is TRBV29-1 and J usage is TRBJ2-5; a weak D match, TRBD1 (6 bases). Germline-derived CDR1 and CDR2 are SQVTM and ANQGSEA. V gave up 6 bases and J gave up 5 bases, with 22 bases separating them. The CDR3 sequence is 15 residues long. The CDR3 reads CSVKLQGYGLETQYF. The DNA for the CDR3 is TGCAGCGTCAAACTACAGGGATACGGGCTGGAGACCCAGTACTTC. The full variable domain, in which reference TRBV29-1 and TRBJ2-5 provide the parts outside the CDR3, is SAVISQKPSRDICQRGTSLTIQCQVDSQVTMMFWYRQQPGQSLTLIATANQGSEATYESGFVIDKFPISRPNLTFSTLTVSNMSPEDSSIYLCSVKLQGYGLETQYFGPGTRLLVL.

This clone was counted a single time. The chain links TRBV29-1 to TRBJ2-3; 7 positions agree with TRBD2. The CDR3 spans 14 residues. Germline V gene lookup returns CDR1 SQVTM and CDR2 ANQGSEA. The V and J ends lost 6 bases and 0 bases, in that order; junction bases with no gene match: 6. The CDR3 sequence: CSVYSGTSTDTQYF. CDR3 coding DNA: TGCAGCGTCTACAGCGGGACTAGCACAGATACGCAGTATTTT.

The chain employs TRBV21-1 and TRBJ1-1; TRBD1, as called in the table, went unchecked against the DNA. TRBV21-1 is an annotated pseudogene. The CDR3 runs 18 residues. CDR3 residues: CASRKGGGGWGMNTEAFF. The CDR3 DNA sequence: TGTGCCAGCAGGAAGGGTGGAGGGGGCTGGGGGATGAACACTGAAGCTTTCTTT.

The V gene is TRBV7-9, the J gene TRBJ2-7, with D possibly being TRBD2 (7 bases). V lost 4 bases, J lost 4 bases, and 17 bases lay in between. CDR3 size: 15 residues. The germline CDR1 and CDR2 sequences are SEHNR and FQNEAQ (reference sequence). Written as DNA, the CDR3 is TGTGCCAGCAGCTATAGGGGGGAGGGTACTTACGAGCAGTACTTC. Translation gives CASSYRGEGTYEQYF.

The chain recombines TRBV15 with TRBJ1-1; perhaps TRBD1 as D (6 bases). CDR1 LNHNV and CDR2 YYDKDF come from the germline V gene (reference sequence). CDR3 size: 15 residues. The germline V and J ends were trimmed by 1 base and 5 bases, with 14 bases remaining between them. This CDR3 reads CATSRAGAGVTEAFF. The CDR3 bases are TGTGCCACCAGCAGAGCTGGGGCAGGGGTAACTGAAGCTTTCTTT.